Listed below are T cell receptor beta chains from one sample, sequenced in a study of blood T cells in healthy people across ages. In TCRdb, the 5' RACE reads were re-called with MiXCR into one record per CDR3 protein. The table records roughly 1.9 million distinct CDR3 sequences, about two fifths of them present only once. The sequenced sample was blood. These receptors were taken from a human donor in good health. The CDR3 runs from the conserved cysteine through the conserved F or W. A D gene is named only where the DNA matches it firmly. Expanded clones are given a class, and other clones once, few, many or no size at all.

d_gene: -; j_gene: TRBJ1-2; abundance: many; v_gene: TRBV5-5; CDR3nt: TGTGCCAGCAGCTTGGATGCGGGTGGCAGGGGTCAGGGCTACACCTTC; CDR3aa: CASSLDAGGRGQGYTF
d_gene: TRBD2; j_gene: TRBJ2-7; abundance: -; v_gene: TRBV20-1; CDR3nt: TGCAGTGCATACGGGGTCGGACTAGCACGTCCCTACGAGCAGTACTTC; CDR3aa: CSAYGVGLARPYEQYF
d_gene: TRBD1; j_gene: TRBJ1-4; abundance: -; v_gene: TRBV6-5; CDR3nt: TGTGCCAGCAAGACAGGGAATGAAAAACTGTTTTTT; CDR3aa: CASKTGNEKLFF
d_gene: -; j_gene: TRBJ2-7; abundance: many; v_gene: TRBV18; CDR3nt: TGTGCCAGCTCACCACCGAGCTCCTACGAGCAGTACTTC; CDR3aa: CASSPPSSYEQYF
d_gene: TRBD2; j_gene: TRBJ2-4; abundance: few; v_gene: TRBV20-1; CDR3nt: TGCAGTGCTTCACGTGGGACTAGCGGGGGGGCTATCATCCAAAACATTCAGTACTTC; CDR3aa: CSASRGTSGGAIIQNIQYF
d_gene: -; j_gene: TRBJ2-3; abundance: -; v_gene: TRBV7-3; CDR3nt: TGTGCCAGCAGCTTACTGGGGCAGCCGGAGAGTGATACGCGGTATTTT; CDR3aa: CASSLLGQPESDTRYF
d_gene: -; j_gene: TRBJ2-1; abundance: few; v_gene: TRBV6-5; CDR3nt: TGTGCCAGCACTGAACTCAGGGGCAATGAGCAGTTCTTC; CDR3aa: CASTELRGNEQFF
d_gene: TRBD1; j_gene: TRBJ2-3; abundance: many; v_gene: TRBV29-1; CDR3nt: TGCAGCGCTGCTCCAGGGGGCAGGAGGACAGATACGCAGTATTTT; CDR3aa: CSAAPGGRRTDTQYF
d_gene: TRBD2; j_gene: TRBJ2-1; abundance: -; v_gene: TRBV11-3; CDR3nt: TGTGCCAGCAGCTTAGCCAGCGGGGGGATTTTTGAGCAGTTCTTC; CDR3aa: CASSLASGGIFEQFF
d_gene: -; j_gene: TRBJ1-6; abundance: few; v_gene: TRBV13; CDR3nt: TGTGCCAGCAGCTCAACCGTCGACAGTCACCCCCTCCACTTT; CDR3aa: CASSSTVDSHPLHF
d_gene: -; j_gene: TRBJ2-7; abundance: -; v_gene: TRBV15; CDR3nt: TGTGCCACCAGCCCAAGGGGCCCCTACGAGCAGTACTTC; CDR3aa: CATSPRGPYEQYF
d_gene: -; j_gene: TRBJ2-1; abundance: once; v_gene: TRBV11-2; CDR3nt: -; CDR3aa: CASSSNSGGYNEQFFGPGTLFF
d_gene: TRBD1; j_gene: TRBJ2-7; abundance: -; v_gene: TRBV5-1; CDR3nt: TGCGCCAGCAGCTCCCGGACAGGGAATAACTACGAGCAGTACTTC; CDR3aa: CASSSRTGNNYEQYF
d_gene: -; j_gene: TRBJ2-3; abundance: once; v_gene: TRBV7-2; CDR3nt: TGTGCCAGCAGCTTATTCCCCAAAGTGGCAGATACGCAGTATTTT; CDR3aa: CASSLFPKVADTQYF
d_gene: TRBD1; j_gene: TRBJ2-5; abundance: -; v_gene: TRBV9; CDR3nt: TGTGCCAGCAGCGCCCGGGGACAGATTCAAGAGACCCAGTACTTC; CDR3aa: CASSARGQIQETQYF
d_gene: -; j_gene: TRBJ2-7; abundance: few; v_gene: TRBV5-1; CDR3nt: TGCGCCAGCAGCTTATCTCCGTACGAGGGCCCCTACGAGCAGTACTTC; CDR3aa: CASSLSPYEGPYEQYF
d_gene: TRBD2; j_gene: TRBJ2-4; abundance: -; v_gene: TRBV5-1; CDR3nt: TGCGCCAGCAGCTTGGGGACGACTAGCGGGGGTGGAGAGCAGTACTTC; CDR3aa: CASSLGTTSGGGEQYF
d_gene: -; j_gene: TRBJ2-3; abundance: -; v_gene: TRBV29-1; CDR3nt: TGCAGCGTTGATTCGGGAATAACAGATACGCAGTATTTT; CDR3aa: CSVDSGITDTQYF
d_gene: -; j_gene: TRBJ2-5; abundance: few; v_gene: TRBV30; CDR3nt: TGTGCCTGGAGTGTAGTAGCTTTAAAGACCCAGTACTTC; CDR3aa: CAWSVVALKTQYF
d_gene: TRBD1; j_gene: TRBJ2-6; abundance: -; v_gene: TRBV30; CDR3nt: TGTGCCTGGGCCCGGGACAGGTTCTCTGGGGCCAACGTCCTGACTTTC; CDR3aa: CAWARDRFSGANVLTF
d_gene: -; j_gene: TRBJ2-5; abundance: -; v_gene: TRBV10-2; CDR3nt: TGCGCCAGCAGGGGAGGACGCGAACAGACCCAGTACTTC; CDR3aa: CASRGGREQTQYF
d_gene: TRBD2; j_gene: TRBJ2-7; abundance: few; v_gene: TRBV5-1; CDR3nt: TGCGCCAGCAGCTTGGCCGGCGAGCGGGGATTTAGCGAGCAGTACTTC; CDR3aa: CASSLAGERGFSEQYF
d_gene: TRBD1; j_gene: TRBJ1-2; abundance: -; v_gene: TRBV9; CDR3nt: TGTGCCAGCAGCGTCGCGGGACAGCCCAACTATGGCTACACCTTC; CDR3aa: CASSVAGQPNYGYTF
d_gene: TRBD2; j_gene: TRBJ2-7; abundance: many; v_gene: TRBV29-1; CDR3nt: TGCAGCGGGGGAAGGGGACTAGCTTCCTACGAGCAGTACTTC; CDR3aa: CSGGRGLASYEQYF
d_gene: -; j_gene: TRBJ1-2; abundance: few; v_gene: TRBV10-3; CDR3nt: TGTGCCATCAGTGAGGATCCCTTTTCTGGTCGCGGAGGTGGCTACACCTTC; CDR3aa: CAISEDPFSGRGGGYTF
d_gene: -; j_gene: TRBJ1-2; abundance: -; v_gene: TRBV7-9; CDR3nt: TGTGCCAGCAGCTTCTCGCAGCAGGGGCTTGGCTACACCTTC; CDR3aa: CASSFSQQGLGYTF
d_gene: TRBD2; j_gene: TRBJ2-7; abundance: -; v_gene: TRBV4-1; CDR3nt: TGCGCCAGCAGCCAACTAGCGGGGTCTACCTACGAGCAGTACTTC; CDR3aa: CASSQLAGSTYEQYF
d_gene: TRBD2; j_gene: TRBJ2-5; abundance: few; v_gene: TRBV12-3/TRBV12-4; CDR3nt: TGTGCCAGCAGTTTAGGTACTAGCGGGGGGGCGACGTTCCGAGAGACCCAGTACTTC; CDR3aa: CASSLGTSGGATFRETQYF
d_gene: -; j_gene: TRBJ2-6; abundance: -; v_gene: TRBV7-2; CDR3nt: TGTGCCAGCAGCTTCCGGACCACGGGGTCTGGGGCCAACGTCCTGACTTTC; CDR3aa: CASSFRTTGSGANVLTF
d_gene: -; j_gene: TRBJ1-2; abundance: few; v_gene: TRBV12-3/TRBV12-4; CDR3nt: TGTGCCAGCACCGAAGGAGGCACCTATGGCTACACCTTC; CDR3aa: CASTEGGTYGYTF
d_gene: TRBD2; j_gene: TRBJ2-7; abundance: -; v_gene: TRBV5-1; CDR3nt: TGCGCCAGCAGCGCCAGACTAGCGGGGCACGAGCAGTACTTC; CDR3aa: CASSARLAGHEQYF
d_gene: -; j_gene: TRBJ2-5; abundance: few; v_gene: TRBV24-1; CDR3nt: TGTGCCACCAGGGATGGAGGAGGGGGGTTCCCACAGTACTTC; CDR3aa: CATRDGGGGFPQYF
d_gene: -; j_gene: TRBJ2-5; abundance: few; v_gene: TRBV29-1; CDR3nt: TGCAGCGTTGCCCGACTAGGATGGGAGACCCAGTACTTC; CDR3aa: CSVARLGWETQYF
d_gene: TRBD1; j_gene: TRBJ2-1; abundance: -; v_gene: TRBV7-2; CDR3nt: TGTGCCAGCAGCAGGGTCCGGGACAGCAATGAGCAGTTCTTC; CDR3aa: CASSRVRDSNEQFF
d_gene: -; j_gene: TRBJ1-5; abundance: -; v_gene: TRBV18; CDR3nt: TGTGCCAGCTCACCAGGAAACAATCAGCCCCAGCATTTT; CDR3aa: CASSPGNNQPQHF
d_gene: -; j_gene: TRBJ1-2; abundance: -; v_gene: TRBV12-3/TRBV12-4; CDR3nt: TGTGCCAGCAGTTTGAACAGTCATAACTATGGCTACACCTTC; CDR3aa: CASSLNSHNYGYTF
d_gene: TRBD1; j_gene: TRBJ2-4; abundance: few; v_gene: TRBV2; CDR3nt: TGTGCCAGCAGTAGGGGACAGATAAACATTCAGTACTTC; CDR3aa: CASSRGQINIQYF
d_gene: -; j_gene: TRBJ1-5; abundance: -; v_gene: TRBV24-1; CDR3nt: TGTGCCACCAGCTTCATCGGCAATCAGCCCCAGCATTTT; CDR3aa: CATSFIGNQPQHF
d_gene: -; j_gene: TRBJ2-7; abundance: -; v_gene: TRBV6-2/TRBV6-3; CDR3nt: TGTGCCAGCACTCGGGGGGCGGTTGGCGAGCAGTACTTC; CDR3aa: CASTRGAVGEQYF
d_gene: -; j_gene: TRBJ2-5; abundance: many; v_gene: TRBV7-2; CDR3nt: TGTGCCAGCAGCTGGGACTTCCAAGAGACCCAGTACTTC; CDR3aa: CASSWDFQETQYF
d_gene: -; j_gene: TRBJ2-4; abundance: -; v_gene: TRBV20-1; CDR3nt: TGCAGTGCTACTCCCCGGGACTGGAAGAACATTCAGTACTTC; CDR3aa: CSATPRDWKNIQYF
d_gene: TRBD2; j_gene: TRBJ2-1; abundance: many; v_gene: TRBV7-2; CDR3nt: TGTGCCAGCAGCCCCAGGTCGAGCGGGGGGGGTAGTGAGCAGTTCTTC; CDR3aa: CASSPRSSGGGSEQFF
d_gene: -; j_gene: TRBJ2-1; abundance: -; v_gene: TRBV12-3/TRBV12-4; CDR3nt: TGTGCCAGCAGTTTTGCACTAATAGATGAGCAGTTCTTC; CDR3aa: CASSFALIDEQFF
d_gene: -; j_gene: TRBJ1-1; abundance: -; v_gene: TRBV28; CDR3nt: TGTGCCAGCAGTTTAAGGGGGATGTCGAACACTGAAGCTTTCTTT; CDR3aa: CASSLRGMSNTEAFF
d_gene: -; j_gene: TRBJ2-7; abundance: -; v_gene: TRBV7-9; CDR3nt: TGTGCCAGCAGCTTCCTCGGGGCAGGGCCATCCTACGAGCAGTACTTC; CDR3aa: CASSFLGAGPSYEQYF
d_gene: -; j_gene: TRBJ2-7; abundance: few; v_gene: TRBV4-1; CDR3nt: TGCGCCAGCAGCCATTACTACAATGAGCAGTACTTC; CDR3aa: CASSHYYNEQYF
d_gene: -; j_gene: TRBJ2-7; abundance: few; v_gene: TRBV27; CDR3nt: TGTGCCAGCAGGTCTCTGAGCTCCTACGAGCAGTACTTC; CDR3aa: CASRSLSSYEQYF
d_gene: TRBD1; j_gene: TRBJ2-1; abundance: few; v_gene: TRBV10-3; CDR3nt: TGTGCCATCAGTGTCTTACAGGGGCTGCGCAATGAGCAGTTCTTC; CDR3aa: CAISVLQGLRNEQFF
d_gene: -; j_gene: TRBJ1-3; abundance: -; v_gene: TRBV4-3; CDR3nt: TGCGCCAGCAGCCAAGACGCACCGAGCTCTGGAAACACCATATATTTT; CDR3aa: CASSQDAPSSGNTIYF
d_gene: -; j_gene: TRBJ2-1; abundance: -; v_gene: TRBV18; CDR3nt: TGTGCCAGCTCACCACCGATGGCCTACAATGAGCAGTTCTTC; CDR3aa: CASSPPMAYNEQFF
d_gene: TRBD1; j_gene: TRBJ1-1; abundance: few; v_gene: TRBV6-5; CDR3nt: TGTGCCAGCAGAAATCAACAGGGGGCAAACAAAGCTTTCTTT; CDR3aa: CASRNQQGANKAFF
d_gene: -; j_gene: TRBJ2-5; abundance: -; v_gene: TRBV6-2/TRBV6-3; CDR3nt: TGTGCCAGCAGTTACCCGGGACCACAGCGGCAGTACTTC; CDR3aa: CASSYPGPQRQYF
d_gene: -; j_gene: TRBJ2-5; abundance: -; v_gene: TRBV4-2; CDR3nt: TGTGCCAGCAGCCAACAGGACAGTATCCAAGAGACCCAGTACTTC; CDR3aa: CASSQQDSIQETQYF
d_gene: TRBD2; j_gene: TRBJ2-5; abundance: -; v_gene: TRBV9; CDR3nt: TGTGCCAGCAGCGTAGGACTAGCGCTGGTAGAGACCCAGTACTTC; CDR3aa: CASSVGLALVETQYF
d_gene: TRBD2; j_gene: TRBJ2-3; abundance: few; v_gene: TRBV20-1; CDR3nt: TGCAGTGCTCAAACGGGACTAGCTTTGGATACGCAGTATTTT; CDR3aa: CSAQTGLALDTQYF
d_gene: -; j_gene: TRBJ2-1; abundance: -; v_gene: TRBV6-2/TRBV6-3; CDR3nt: TGTGCCAGCGAGTCGGGGGGCGCTTACTACAATGAGCAGTTCTTC; CDR3aa: CASESGGAYYNEQFF
d_gene: -; j_gene: TRBJ2-7; abundance: -; v_gene: TRBV7-6; CDR3nt: TGTGCCAGCAGCTTAGGACTAGGGATGGCCTACGAGCAGTACTTC; CDR3aa: CASSLGLGMAYEQYF
d_gene: -; j_gene: TRBJ2-5; abundance: few; v_gene: TRBV20-1; CDR3nt: TGCAGTGCTAGAGAGGTAGCGGAACAAGAGACCCAGTACTTC; CDR3aa: CSAREVAEQETQYF
d_gene: -; j_gene: TRBJ2-3; abundance: few; v_gene: TRBV10-3; CDR3nt: TGTGCCATCAGTGTTAGGCTAGTCGATACGCAGTATTTT; CDR3aa: CAISVRLVDTQYF
d_gene: -; j_gene: TRBJ1-2; abundance: few; v_gene: TRBV29-1; CDR3nt: TGCAGCGTTGAAGGGGTTGGGGGGCGCGACTATGGCTACACCTTC; CDR3aa: CSVEGVGGRDYGYTF